Below, 26 T cell receptor beta chains from the same sample are listed, as sequenced in a study of regulatory dendritic cells for organ transplantation. Profiling relied on immunoSEQ multiplex PCR, and the TCRdb table lists in-frame clones only, not all of them. In the table there are under 35,000 clones, 85% to 90% of which are singletons. Specimen: naive CD4+ T cells from blood. Subset given: CD45RA+ naive T cells. These receptors originate from a human donor in good health.

J is TRBJ2-7 and V is TRBV11-2; TRBD2 matches 12 bases. CDR3 length equals 18 residues. V trimming: 4 bases; J trimming: 3 bases; junction bases outside the gene matches: 13. Germline assignment: CDR1 SGHAT and CDR2 FQNNGV. The CDR3 bases are TGTGCCAGCAGCTACACAAGACTAGCGGGGGCGGATTTCTACGAGCAGTACTTC. Amino acid sequence: CASSYTRLAGADFYEQYF.

V is TRBV11-2 and J is TRBJ2-7; 13 bases fit TRBD2. Germline-derived CDR1 and CDR2 are SGHAT and FQNNGV. The CDR3 length is 12 residues. V shed 8 bases, J shed 6 bases, and the junction held 1 base outside the gene matches. CDR3 DNA sequence: TGTGCCAGCGGACTAGCGGGAGTCGAGCAGTACTTC. Translation: CASGLAGVEQYF. The full variable domain, rest sourced from reference TRBV11-2 and TRBJ2-7, is EAGVAQSPRYKIIEKRQSVAFWCNPISGHATLYWYQQILGQGPKLLIQFQNNGVVDDSQLPKDRFSAERLKGVDSTLKIQPAKLEDSAVYLCASGLAGVEQYFGPGTRLTVT.

The J gene is TRBJ2-1, the V gene TRBV29-1; D is perhaps TRBD1 or TRBD2 (5 bases each). CDR3 length: 14 residues. CDR1 SQVTM and CDR2 ANQGSEA come from the germline V gene. Trimming removed 4 bases at V and 5 bases at J, with 15 bases between. CDR3 DNA: TGCAGCGTTGCAGGGTTATGGGACCACAATGAGCAGTTCTTC. Its protein is CSVAGLWDHNEQFF.

This clone appeared a single time. This rearrangement joins TRBV21-1 to TRBJ2-2; no check of the table's D call, TRBD1, against the DNA was made. TRBV21-1 is given as a pseudogene. The CDR3 sequence is 15 residues long. CDR3 nucleotide sequence: TGTGCCAGCGACCGACAGGGCATAATAACCGGGGAGCTGTTTTTT. Residues: CASDRQGIITGELFF.

This chain uses TRBV23-1 with TRBJ1-2, with D hard to call. TRBV23-1 has ORF status, its function being uncertain. This CDR3 contains 17 residues. Trimming took off 3 bases at V and 1 base at J, with 18 bases between the two ends. For the CDR3, the DNA is TGCGCCAGCAGTCACTCGGGAAAACACTCGGGTAACTATGGCTACACCTTC. Translated: CASSHSGKHSGNYGYTF.

The chain has TRBV27 and TRBJ2-7; unclear D gene. V dropped 5 bases and J dropped 5 bases, with 19 bases sitting between them. Germline assignment: CDR1 MNHEY and CDR2 SMNVEV (reference sequence). The CDR3 extends over 15 amino acids. The CDR3 nucleotides are TGTGCCAGCAGTCAACCCGGTATAGGGAACGACGAGCAGTACTTC. Protein: CASSQPGIGNDEQYF.

There are a few counts of this clone. The CDR3 spells CASSYSVDKAFF. For the CDR3, the DNA is TGTGCCAGCAGTTACTCGGTAGACAAAGCTTTCTTT. The chain combines TRBV6-6 with TRBJ1-1; no clear D. The germline V and J ends were trimmed by 0 bases and 9 bases, with 8 bases remaining between them. Germline CDR1 and CDR2: MNHNY and SVGAGI (reference sequence). The CDR3 spans 12 residues.

CDR3 nucleotides: TGTGCCAGCAGCCTCGGGACTAGCGGCTTTTACAATGAGCAGTTCTTC. As protein: CASSLGTSGFYNEQFF. The chain uses TRBV4-2 and TRBJ2-1, with TRBD2 identical over 11 bases. The CDR3 has 16 residues. Losses at the gene ends were 4 bases for V and 4 bases for J; bases not matched to a gene: 6. Germline V CDR1 and CDR2: LGHNA, YNFKEQ.

The chain links TRBV28 to TRBJ2-5; the match to TRBD1 covers 7 bases. The V gene end was trimmed by 5 bases and the J gene end by 4 bases; junction bases not matched to a gene: 7. From germline, CDR1 is MDHEN and CDR2 SYDVKM. This CDR3 comprises 14 residues. The CDR3 region has the DNA TGTGCCAGCAGTAACCGACAGGGATTAGAGACCCAGTACTTC. Its protein product is CASSNRQGLETQYF.

CDR3 nucleotides: TGTGCCAGCAGCACGGGTCCGAACAATGAGCAGTTCTTC. It is translated as CASSTGPNNEQFF. J is TRBJ2-1 and V is TRBV7-3; no definite D call. The V end lost 5 bases, the J end lost 5 bases, and 10 bases lay between the germline ends. The CDR3 is made up of 13 amino acids. From germline, CDR1 is SGHTA and CDR2 FQGTGA.

This chain uses TRBV9 with TRBJ2-5; 9 bases are shared with TRBD2. With 0 bases clipped from V and 5 bases from J, the junction kept 17 bases outside the gene matches. The CDR3 spans 19 residues. The germline gives CDR1 SGDLS, CDR2 YYNGEE. The CDR3: CASSVAFGIAGGLPETQYF. The CDR3 DNA reads TGTGCCAGCAGCGTAGCTTTTGGTATTGCGGGGGGGCTGCCGGAGACCCAGTACTTC.

The rearrangement links TRBV13 to TRBJ2-2; 9 nucleotides match TRBD2. Germline CDR1 and CDR2: PRHDT and FYEKMQ (reference sequence). This CDR3 spans 17 amino acids. V was pared by 5 bases and J by 1 base, with 8 bases of the junction left unmatched. The DNA for the CDR3 is TGTGCCAGCAGCCTCATACTAGCGGGCAAGAACACCGGGGAGCTGTTTTTT. Translation: CASSLILAGKNTGELFF. The whole variable domain, filled in from reference TRBV13 and TRBJ2-2, reads AAGVIQSPRHLIKEKRETATLKCYPIPRHDTVYWYQQGPGQDPQFLISFYEKMQSDKGSIPDRFSAQQFSDYHSELNMSSLELGDSALYFCASSLILAGKNTGELFFGEGSRLTVL.

The CDR3 DNA is TGTGCCATCAGTGAGAGCGGCAGGGGAAGGGACACTGAAGCTTTCTTT. This codes for CAISESGRGRDTEAFF. V gene TRBV10-3 combines with J gene TRBJ1-1; D might be TRBD1 (6 bases). CDR3 length: 16 amino acids. Germline V lookup: CDR1 ENHRY, CDR2 SYGVKD. V lost 2 bases and J lost 3, with 16 bases in between.

The chain couples TRBV2 to TRBJ2-3; no definite D call. The CDR3 has 13 amino acids. V lost 6 bases and J lost 4, with 11 bases in between. The germline V gene encodes CDR1 SNHLY and CDR2 FYNNEI. Here the CDR3 DNA reads TGTGCCAGCAGCCCCCCGGTCCCAGATACGCAGTATTTT. It is translated as CASSPPVPDTQYF.

This chain joins TRBV6-1 and TRBJ2-7; 12 bases map to TRBD2. V was clipped by 4 bases and J by 1 base; unmatched bases: 17. CDR3 length: 20 amino acids. Germline V gene lookup returns CDR1 MNHNS and CDR2 SASEGT. In nucleotides, the CDR3 is TGTGCCAGCAGTGCAGTGTGGTCGACTAGCGGGAGTCGAAGGTCCTACGAGCAGTACTTC. Translation gives CASSAVWSTSGSRRSYEQYF.

The chain is built from TRBV2 and TRBJ2-7; 8 nucleotides match TRBD1. Germline lookup yields CDR1 SNHLY and CDR2 FYNNEI. The CDR3 is 13 residues long. The trim removed 4 bases at V and 5 bases at J, leaving 4 bases unmatched. The DNA of the CDR3 is TGTGCCAGCAGTGGGACAGGGTCTAACGAGCAGTACTTC. It translates to CASSGTGSNEQYF.

This clone was seen just once. V gene TRBV28 combines with J gene TRBJ2-7; TRBD2 matches at 13 bases. V trimming: 4 bases; J trimming: 6 bases; junction bases outside the gene matches: 6. The CDR3 loop spans 15 amino acids. Per the germline V gene, CDR1 is MDHEN and CDR2 is SYDVKM. The CDR3 nucleotides are TGTGCCAGCAGTTCCGGGACTAGCGGGACGCGCGAGCAGTACTTC. Its translation: CASSSGTSGTREQYF.

The chain carries TRBV28 and TRBJ2-7; D not resolved. This CDR3 has 14 amino acids. Germline V gives CDR1 MDHEN, CDR2 SYDVKM. Trimming took off 3 bases at V and 4 bases at J, with 13 bases between the two ends. The CDR3 DNA reads TGTGCCAGCAGTTTCGTGAGGCAGCTTTACGAGCAGTACTTC. Its translation: CASSFVRQLYEQYF.

This clone was picked up one time. J is TRBJ1-1 and V is TRBV28; unclear D gene. V was shortened by 4 bases and J by 5 bases, with 14 bases between the two germline ends. CDR3 size: 14 residues. Germline V gene sequence: CDR1 MDHEN, CDR2 SYDVKM. CDR3 DNA: TGTGCCAGCAGTTCACCCCCCCCGGGGACTGAAGCTTTCTTT. This translates into CASSSPPPGTEAFF.

The CDR3: CASSGTTTETQYF. The CDR3 DNA reads TGTGCCAGCAGTGGGACCACCACAGAGACCCAGTACTTC. V is TRBV6-5 and J is TRBJ2-5; perhaps D is TRBD1 or TRBD2 (5 bases each). This CDR3 has 13 amino acids. The germline V gene encodes CDR1 MNHEY and CDR2 SVGAGI. V dropped 5 bases and J dropped 4 bases, with 11 bases sitting between them.

The chain carries TRBV9 and TRBJ1-1; D is unclear. The CDR3 is 13 residues long. Trimming stripped 0 bases from V and 2 bases from J, with 5 bases between. Germline loops: CDR1 SGDLS, CDR2 YYNGEE. CDR3 sequence reads: CASSVEGNTEAFF. CDR3 sequence (DNA): TGTGCCAGCAGCGTAGAGGGTAACACTGAAGCTTTCTTT.

The chain carries TRBV5-5 and TRBJ2-5; 9 bases are shared with TRBD2. Germline assignment: CDR1 SGHKS and CDR2 YYEKEE (reference sequence). V shed 2 bases, J shed 4 bases, and the junction held 9 bases outside the gene matches. The length of the CDR3 is 16 residues. The CDR3 region has the DNA TGTGCCAGCAGCTTTTTTATCCTAGCGGGGCGAGAGACCCAGTACTTC. This sequence encodes CASSFFILAGRETQYF.

This clone appeared once. The chain employs TRBV28 and TRBJ2-1, with 11 bases fitting TRBD2. The CDR3 has 17 residues. Germline CDR1 and CDR2: MDHEN and SYDVKM. After removal of 6 bases from V and 9 bases from J, the junction contained 16 bases not matched to a gene. The CDR3 DNA follows: TGTGCCAGCAGCCGCGGGTTAGCGGGAGGGCCGGTGGCTGAGCAGTTCTTC. Amino acid sequence: CASSRGLAGGPVAEQFF.

In its sample, this clone was seen once. V gene TRBV5-6 combines with J gene TRBJ2-2; D tentatively fits TRBD1 or TRBD2 (5 bases each). Per the germline V gene, CDR1 is SGHDT and CDR2 is YYEEEE. The V end was cut by 4 bases, the J end by 4 bases, with 14 bases between. This CDR3 is built from 15 residues. The CDR3 reads CASSPFEGSTGELFF. Here the CDR3 DNA reads TGTGCCAGCAGCCCCTTTGAGGGGAGCACCGGGGAGCTGTTTTTT.

This clone was observed once. V and J are TRBV5-4 and TRBJ2-1; 8 positions match TRBD2. This CDR3 is built from 17 residues. V lost 2 bases and J lost 3; bases outside the gene matches: 10. Germline-derived CDR1 and CDR2 are SGHNT and YYREEE (reference sequence). The CDR3 region has the DNA TGTGCCAGCAGCTTTGGGCGGGGGGTACAGTTCTACAATGAGCAGTTCTTC. As protein: CASSFGRGVQFYNEQFF.

V usage is TRBV7-9 and J usage is TRBJ1-1, with a tentative D call TRBD1 (5 bases). Germline V gene data show CDR1 as SEHNR and CDR2 as FQNEAQ (reference sequence). V was clipped by 3 bases and J by 1 base, with 9 bases between them. The CDR3 covers 14 residues. CDR3: CASSFRGRNTEAFF. CDR3 nucleotides: TGTGCCAGCAGCTTCCGGGGGAGGAACACTGAAGCTTTCTTT. Using reference TRBV7-9 and TRBJ1-1 for the parts outside the CDR3, the full variable domain is DTGVSQNPRHKITKRGQNVTFRCDPISEHNRLYWYRQTLGQGPEFLTYFQNEAQLEKSRLLSDRFSAERPKGSFSTLEIQRTEQGDSAMYLCASSFRGRNTEAFFGQGTRLTVV.